Reported below is one TCR beta chain. As handled by the study authors: Amplified reference gene primers provided the basis for estimating nucleated cell counts. TCRdb keeps only in-frame clones here, not all; method: immunoSEQ multiplex PCR. V, J and clone size are those of that table, while D and trimming were read from the DNA. This table holds more than 300,000 clones, more than 75% found once. CDR1 is WNHNN and CDR2 is SYGVQD in the germline V gene (reference sequence). V was pared by 1 base and J by 5 bases, with 6 bases of the junction left unmatched. The CDR3 runs to 15 residues. Membership in each cohort depended on participant-reported clinical history. This sample was taken from a study of blood T cell repertoires in COVID-19.

The genes are TRBV10-1 and TRBJ2-3; 7 bases fit TRBD2. The TCR sequence derives from a woman between 18 and 29 years old who had recovered from COVID-19. Sequencing input: PBMCs or T cells enriched from blood (not recorded which). The CDR3 protein is CASSEFKRGRDTQYF. The CDR3 nucleotides read TGCGCCAGCAGTGAGTTCAAGCGGGGTAGAGATACGCAGTATTTT.